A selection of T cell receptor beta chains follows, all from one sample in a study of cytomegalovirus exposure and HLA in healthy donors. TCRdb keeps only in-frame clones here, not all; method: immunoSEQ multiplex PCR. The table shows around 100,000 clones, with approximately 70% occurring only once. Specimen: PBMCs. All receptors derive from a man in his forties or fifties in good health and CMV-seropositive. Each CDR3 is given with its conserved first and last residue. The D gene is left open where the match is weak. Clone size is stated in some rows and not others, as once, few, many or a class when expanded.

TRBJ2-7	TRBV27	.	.	TGTGCCAGCAGGCAAACTTACCCCTACGAGCAGTACTTC	CASRQTYPYEQYF
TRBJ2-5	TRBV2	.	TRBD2	TGTGCCAGCAGTCGTTTGCGGGGGGAGACCCAGTACTTC	CASSRLRGETQYF
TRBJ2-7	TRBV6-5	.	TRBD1	TGTGCCAGCAGTTACTCGAACAGGGGCTACGAGCAGTACTTC	CASSYSNRGYEQYF
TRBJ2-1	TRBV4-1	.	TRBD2	TGCGCCAGCAGCCAAGATCTAGCGGGAGTATCGAATGAGCAGTTCTTC	CASSQDLAGVSNEQFF
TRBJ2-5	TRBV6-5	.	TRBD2	TGTGCCAGCAGTCTATCTAGCGGCCAAGAGACCCAGTACTTC	CASSLSSGQETQYF
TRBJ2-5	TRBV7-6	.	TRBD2	TGTGCCAGCAGCTTAGGACGGGAGGGGACCCAGTACTTC	CASSLGREGTQYF
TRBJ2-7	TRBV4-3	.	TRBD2	TGCGCCAGCAGCCAAGGACGGGGGGTCGGCTACGAGCAGTACTTC	CASSQGRGVGYEQYF
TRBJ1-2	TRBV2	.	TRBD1	TGTGCCAGCAGCTGGACAGGAGGAGACTATGGCTACACCTTC	CASSWTGGDYGYTF
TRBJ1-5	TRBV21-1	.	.	TGTGCCACCCTGGACGGGAATAGCAATCAGCCCCAGCATTTT	CATLDGNSNQPQHF
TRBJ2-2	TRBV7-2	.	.	TGTGCCAGCAGCTTAGGGTACAGAGTGGCCGGGGAGCTGTTTTTT	CASSLGYRVAGELFF
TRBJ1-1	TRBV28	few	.	TGTGCCAGCAGTTCCCCTCCACAGGGCCGAGCCGAAGCTTTCTTT	CASSSPPQGRAEAFF
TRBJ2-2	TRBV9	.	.	TGTGCCAGCAGCGTGGGCCTAAACCCCGGGGAGCTGTTTTTT	CASSVGLNPGELFF
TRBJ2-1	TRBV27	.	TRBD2	TGTGCCAGCAGTTTATTTCGCGGGAGGGCCTACAATGAGCAGTTCTTC	CASSLFRGRAYNEQFF
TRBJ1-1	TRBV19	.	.	TGTGCCAGTAGTCCATCCCGAGGCACTGAAGCTTTCTTT	CASSPSRGTEAFF
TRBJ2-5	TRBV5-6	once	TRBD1	TGTGCCAGCAGCAAACCAGGGGGCGGTGAGACCCAGTACTTC	CASSKPGGGETQYF
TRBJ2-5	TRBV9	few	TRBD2	TGTGCCAGCAGCGCCCTAACTAGCGGAGAGACCCAGTACTTC	CASSALTSGETQYF
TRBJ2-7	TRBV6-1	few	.	TGTGCCAGCAGTGAGTGGGCAGGAACCTACGAGCAGTACTTC	CASSEWAGTYEQYF
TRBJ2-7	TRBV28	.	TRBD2	TGTGCCAGCAGTCCCTTCCTCACTAGCGGGAGGGCCCGATCCTACGAGCAGTACTTC	CASSPFLTSGRARSYEQYF
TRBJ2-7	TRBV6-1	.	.	TGTGCCAGCCCAAGTAGGGACTTGTCCTACGAGCAGTACTTC	CASPSRDLSYEQYF
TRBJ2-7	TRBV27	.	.	TGTGCCAGCAGTTTATCGGTAGCTAGCAGCGAGCAGTACTTC	CASSLSVASSEQYF
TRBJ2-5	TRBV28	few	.	TGTGCCAGCAGTTCAGGGACATTTCAAGAGACCCAGTACTTC	CASSSGTFQETQYF
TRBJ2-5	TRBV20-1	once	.	TGCAGTGCTAGCCCCAAAGAGACCCAGTACTTC	CSASPKETQYF
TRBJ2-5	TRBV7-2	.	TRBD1	TGTGCCAGCAGCCCTGGACAGGGGGCATTTCAAGAGACCCAGTACTTC	CASSPGQGAFQETQYF
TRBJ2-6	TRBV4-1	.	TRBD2	TGCGCCAGCAGCCAAGATTCTAGCGGGAGGATTTCTGGGGCCAACGTCCTGACTTTC	CASSQDSSGRISGANVLTF
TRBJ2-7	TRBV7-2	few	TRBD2	TGTGCCAGCAGCTTAGGACTAGCGGGAGGAACGGAGCAGTACTTC	CASSLGLAGGTEQYF
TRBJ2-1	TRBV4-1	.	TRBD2	TGCGCCAGCAGCCAAGATACCCCAGCGGGGTACAATGAGCAGTTCTTC	CASSQDTPAGYNEQFF
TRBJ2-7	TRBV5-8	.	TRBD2	TGTGCCAGCATGACCTTAGCGGGAGCTCACTACGAGCAGTACTTC	CASMTLAGAHYEQYF
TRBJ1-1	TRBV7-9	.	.	TGTGCCAGCATAGCTAACCCGGATAGTCTCGAATCTGAAGCTTTCTTT	CASIANPDSLESEAFF
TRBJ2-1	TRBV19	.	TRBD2	TGTGCCAGTAGTGGGTCCGGGACTAGCCACGATGAGCAGTTCTTC	CASSGSGTSHDEQFF